This T cell receptor (beta chain) was sequenced for a study of T cells in Graves' hyperthyroidism and ophthalmopathy. Whole-study findings and limits: The model's output predicted ophthalmopathy at a median of approximately 6.5 months prior to onset.

The sample holds many counts of this clonotype. The antigen remains unidentified. Germline V lookup: CDR1 KGHDR, CDR2 SFDVKD. The V segment lost 4 bases and the J segment 4 bases; nucleotides outside the gene matches: 13. The CDR3 spans 18 residues. Regions amplified from RNA transcripts were the TCR beta CDR3 regions. First-round RT-PCR targeting the TCR CDR3 was performed with the HTBI primer set. TCRdb used MiXCR to reprocess the multiplex PCR reads, holding one entry per CDR3 protein. The sample holds some 700,000 distinct CDR3 sequences; around 16% are singletons and the top ten take roughly a sixth. Stable Graves' hyperthyroidism denoted no ophthalmopathy progression over 18 months. Used for diagnoses were clinical symptoms, serum thyroxine and TRAb, thyroid ultrasound and orbital computed tomography. Around 9.9 ml of fresh peripheral blood supplied the PBMCs.

Sequenced: blood. The chain combines TRBV24-1 with TRBJ2-1, with 9 bases fitting TRBD2. This TCR came from a man aged 50 to 60 with Graves' hyperthyroidism. The CDR3 bases are TGTGCCACCAGTGACAGTTTTAGCGGGAGTGGTGGGTACAATGAGCAGTTCTTC. Protein: CATSDSFSGSGGYNEQFF.